A selection of T cell receptor beta chains follows, all from one sample in a study of CD8+ T cells in alopecia areata. Sequencing used immunoSEQ multiplex PCR; TCRdb keeps in-frame clones, though not all of them. The repertoire includes roughly 180,000 clones, roughly 50% of them detected once, and roughly 10% sits in the top ten. Source: CD8+ T cells sorted from blood, taken at week 24, from a patient treated with tofacitinib. These receptors all come from a human donor with alopecia areata. Both conserved end residues are part of each CDR3. D genes are given only for firm matches. Rows may omit the clone size; those that give it use once, few, many or a size class.

TRBD1	once	TRBV9	TRBJ1-1	TGTGCCAGCAGCGCGACTCAGGGGGAAAAGGTGAACACTGAAGCTTTCTTT	CASSATQGEKVNTEAFF
NA	NA	TRBV4-2	TRBJ1-6	TGTGCCAGCAGCCAAGGAGGAGAGTTTTCACCCCTCCACTTT	CASSQGGEFSPLHF
NA	NA	TRBV5-1	TRBJ2-1	TGCGCCAGCAGCTTAAACGGGGTCCCTCCCCGCAATGAGCAGTTCTTC	CASSLNGVPPRNEQFF
NA	once	TRBV27	TRBJ2-7	TGTGCCAGCAGTTTGGGCAGGACCTACGAGCAGTACTTC	CASSLGRTYEQYF
NA	NA	TRBV25-1	TRBJ1-4	TGTGCCAGCAGTGAAGGGGAAAAACTGTTTTTT	CASSEGEKLFF
NA	few	TRBV14	TRBJ2-2	TGTGCCAGCAACCGTGGAGCGGCCATCGGGGAGCTGTTTTTT	CASNRGAAIGELFF
NA	NA	TRBV30	TRBJ1-1	TGTGCCTGGAGTGTACCCAACGGGCTGAACACTGAAGCTTTCTTT	CAWSVPNGLNTEAFF
NA	NA	TRBV4-3	TRBJ2-1	TGCGCCAGCAGCCAAGGGGCAGAATACAATGAGCAGTTCTTC	CASSQGAEYNEQFF
TRBD2	NA	TRBV7-3	TRBJ2-1	TGTGCCAGCAGCCACGCTAGCGGGGGGATCAATGAGCAGTTCTTC	CASSHASGGINEQFF
NA	NA	TRBV6-6	TRBJ1-2	TGTGCCAGCAGCCTAATGCCTGGGCAGTATGGCTACACCTTC	CASSLMPGQYGYTF
NA	NA	TRBV7-6	TRBJ1-5	TGTGCCAGCAGCTTAGGGGGAGGGCTTGATCAGCCCCAGCATTTT	CASSLGGGLDQPQHF
TRBD1	NA	TRBV4-1	TRBJ1-1	TGCGCCAGCAGCCAAAAGGACAGGACTCGCACTGAAGCTTTCTTT	CASSQKDRTRTEAFF
NA	NA	TRBV9	TRBJ1-2	TGTGCCAGCAGCATGACAGTGGCGGTTGATGGCTACACCTTC	CASSMTVAVDGYTF
TRBD1	NA	TRBV9	TRBJ2-6	TGTGCCAGCAGAGCCGGGACAGGGACTGGGGCCAACGTCCTGACTTTC	CASRAGTGTGANVLTF
TRBD1	few	TRBV28	TRBJ1-5	TGTGCCAGCAGTCCAGGACAGGGGGCCGGTCAGCCCCAGCATTTT	CASSPGQGAGQPQHF
NA	NA	TRBV11-2	TRBJ1-4	TGTGCCAGCAGCCAAGCCTCCTTCCAGGACACAAATGAAAAACTGTTTTTT	CASSQASFQDTNEKLFF
TRBD1	NA	TRBV15	TRBJ1-5	TGTGCCACCTATAACGGGACAGCAGGTAGCAATCAGCCCCAGCATTTT	CATYNGTAGSNQPQHF
NA	few	TRBV4-3	TRBJ1-4	TGCGCCAGCAGTCACCAGTTTGGGGCAATAGGTGAAAAACTGTTTTTT	CASSHQFGAIGEKLFF
NA	few	TRBV2	TRBJ2-7	TGTGCCAGCAGCGCCGAAGGGTCTCCGGACGAGCAGTACTTC	CASSAEGSPDEQYF
NA	NA	TRBV30	TRBJ2-2	TGTGCCTGGCAATTGAGTTTGACCGGGGAGCTGTTTTTT	CAWQLSLTGELFF
NA	NA	TRBV25-1	TRBJ1-1	TGTGCCAGCAGTGAATCTTCCGGGTACACTGAAGCTTTCTTT	CASSESSGYTEAFF
NA	NA	TRBV7-6	TRBJ1-1	TGTGCCAGCAGCTTAACGTTCGGGGTCACTGAAGCTTTCTTT	CASSLTFGVTEAFF
NA	once	TRBV9	TRBJ1-4	TGTGCCAGCAGCGGATCCGAGGGGGTAAAACTGTTTTTT	CASSGSEGVKLFF
NA	few	TRBV4-3	TRBJ1-1	TGCGCCAGCAGCCAAGATCTACCGAACACTGAAGCTTTCTTT	CASSQDLPNTEAFF
NA	NA	TRBV7-6	TRBJ2-3	TGTGCCAGCAGCTCTAGTGGGGGGACAGCGGGGCAGTATTTT	CASSSSGGTAGQYF
NA	NA	TRBV6-1	TRBJ2-3	TGTGCCAGCACCCCCGAGGGTGGGGGCACAGATACGCAGTATTTT	CASTPEGGGTDTQYF
NA	NA	TRBV9	TRBJ2-3	TGTGCCAGCAGCGTCTTCGCTGGGGGTGGTACAGATACGCAGTATTTT	CASSVFAGGGTDTQYF
NA	few	TRBV19	TRBJ1-1	TGTGCCAGTAGCCCGCTCGGGGGTGTCACTGAAGCTTTCTTT	CASSPLGGVTEAFF
NA	NA	TRBV25-1	TRBJ1-2	TGTGCCAGCAGTGATCCCCCCGGCTACACCTTC	CASSDPPGYTF
TRBD1	NA	TRBV4-3	TRBJ1-2	TGCGCCAGCAGCCAAGATCGACAGGGGGCGAGCTATGGCTACACCTTC	CASSQDRQGASYGYTF
NA	NA	TRBV5-5	TRBJ2-7	TGTGCCAGCAGCTTAGGGGCCTACGAGCAGTACTTC	CASSLGAYEQYF
NA	few	TRBV6-6	TRBJ2-2	NA	CASSSSATGELFF
NA	NA	TRBV25-1	TRBJ2-7	TGTGCCAGCAGTATACTTTACGAGCAGTACTTC	CASSILYEQYF
TRBD1	once	TRBV5-1	TRBJ2-2	TGCGCCAGCAGCTTGGGGACAGGGTTCGCCGGGGAGCTGTTTTTT	CASSLGTGFAGELFF
NA	NA	TRBV4-3	TRBJ2-7	TGCGCCAGCAGCCCAAAACACCCCTCCTACGAGCAGTACTTC	CASSPKHPSYEQYF
NA	NA	TRBV6-1	TRBJ2-3	TGTGCCGTACGACATACAGATACGCAGTATTTT	CAVRHTDTQYF
NA	few	TRBV6-5	TRBJ2-6	TGTGCCAGCAGTTACTCAGTGGCTGGGGCCAACGTCCTGACTTTC	CASSYSVAGANVLTF
NA	NA	TRBV6-6	TRBJ1-4	TGTGCCAGCAGTGAGCAGAATGAAAAACTGTTTTTT	CASSEQNEKLFF
TRBD1	NA	TRBV13	TRBJ1-1	TGTGCCAGCAGCTTAGGGACAGGGGCCACTGAAGCTTTCTTT	CASSLGTGATEAFF
NA	NA	TRBV6-5	TRBJ1-1	TGTGCCAGCAGTCCCTACAGGGCAGGGGACACTGAAGCTTTCTTT	CASSPYRAGDTEAFF